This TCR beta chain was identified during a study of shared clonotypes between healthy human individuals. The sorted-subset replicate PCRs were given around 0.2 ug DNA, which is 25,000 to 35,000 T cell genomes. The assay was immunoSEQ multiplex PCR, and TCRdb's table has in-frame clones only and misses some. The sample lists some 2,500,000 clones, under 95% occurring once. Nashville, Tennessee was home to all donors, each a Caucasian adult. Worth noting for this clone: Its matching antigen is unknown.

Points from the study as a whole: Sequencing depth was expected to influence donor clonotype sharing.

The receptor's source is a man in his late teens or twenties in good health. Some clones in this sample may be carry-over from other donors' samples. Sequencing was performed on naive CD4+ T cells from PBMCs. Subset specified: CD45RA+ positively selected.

DNA for the CDR3: TGTGCCAGCAGTAGACAGGGGAATGAACTGTTTTTT. It is translated as CASSRQGNELFF. The chain recombines TRBV6-6 with TRBJ1-4; 8 bases fit TRBD1. Germline CDR1 is MNHNY and CDR2 is SVGAGI (reference sequence). V lost 5 bases to trimming and J lost 12 bases; unmatched junction nucleotides: 5. The CDR3 consists of 12 residues.